These 2 T cell receptor beta chains came from one sample sequenced in a study of cytomegalovirus exposure and HLA in healthy donors (dated by TCRdb to 2016 to 2017). Receptor amplification or capture employed the immunoSEQ multiplex PCR assay. For the multiplex PCR, a mixture combining 60 forward primers for TCR Vbeta segments and 13 reverse primers for TCR Jbeta segments was used. In its TCRdb copy, this immuneACCESS table keeps in-frame sequences only and misses some clones. Where compared with another copy, unresolved V genes explain less than half of these, and the others have no known cause. The sample table records roughly 93,000 clones; about four fifths of these occur just once. The biggest ten clones account for 9.5% to 13% of the sample. The sequenced sample consisted of PBMCs. Every receptor here comes from a man in his late teens or twenties in good health and CMV-seropositive.

J is TRBJ2-1 and V is TRBV21-1; the D call of TRBD1 is as the table states it, not checked on the DNA. TRBV21-1 is flagged as a pseudogene. The CDR3 has 17 residues. CDR3 in amino acids: CASSKALLGHPYNEQFF. As DNA, the CDR3 is TGTGCCAGCAGCAAAGCGCTGTTGGGGCACCCCTACAATGAGCAGTTCTTC.

In this sample, this clone turned up once. V and J are TRBV28 and TRBJ1-1; D uncertain. Trimming shortened V by 3 bases and J by 2 bases, and 10 bases separated the two germline ends. Germline V gene sequence: CDR1 MDHEN, CDR2 SYDVKM. The CDR3 covers 14 residues. The chain's CDR3 is CASSFLARNTEAFF. The CDR3 DNA reads as TGTGCCAGCAGTTTCCTCGCCAGAAACACTGAAGCTTTCTTT.